This TCR beta chain stems from a study of shared clonotypes between healthy human individuals. This CDR3 has 14 residues. Germline CDR1 MNHNS, CDR2 SASEGT. Trimming cost V 9 bases and J 0 bases, with 12 bases left between them. As defined, naive CD8 cells were CD45RO-negative and positively selected for CCR7, with terminally differentiated effector memory CD45RA+ cells excluded. The assay was carried out at the deep level. Sequenced by immunoSEQ multiplex PCR; TCRdb stores in-frame clones only, minus some. The table shows fewer than 700,000 clones, with 85% to 95% occurring only once. The genes are TRBV6-1 and TRBJ1-5; perhaps TRBD1 as D (5 bases). Sequences were obtained from naive CD8+ T cells sorted from blood. The clonotype originates from a woman aged 30 to 39 in good health. CDR3 loop: CASRTIYSNQPQHF. The CDR3 DNA sequence: TGTGCCAGTAGGACAATCTATAGCAATCAGCCCCAGCATTTT.